This TCR beta chain was obtained from a study of CD8 T cells in Susac syndrome (dated by TCRdb to the late 2010s). The study in broad terms: Among the Susac syndrome patients who were sequenced, clinically active disease was present in more than 5 and clinical remission was observed in fewer than 10. The study used repertoire sequencing to test whether antigen drove CD8+ T cell activation and differentiation in Susac syndrome. The clonality of the CD8+ T cell repertoire was compared across some eleven healthy donors, some 14 Susac syndrome patients and about 16 multiple sclerosis patients. At the time of blood withdrawal, Susac syndrome patients were either therapy-naive, taking corticosteroids (with some also receiving IVIg), or on IVIg alone. General findings and caveats noted by the study authors: Clonal expansion was seen in Susac syndrome CD8+ repertoires, peaking in CD8+ TEMRA cells and being greater in clinically active patients than in remitting ones. The number of individuals in the TCR sequencing and HLA analysis was recognized as being relatively small. In the total CD8+ and CD8+ TEMRA repertoires, 15 to 20 and five Susac-specific public clones, respectively, were identified.

RNA was extracted using the RNeasy kit, and roughly 0.45 to 1 microgram was reverse transcribed with random hexamers. The immunoSEQ multiplex PCR assay, which covers 54 Vbeta and 13 Jbeta segments, was used to amplify TCR beta CDR3 regions. Bias from PCR amplification was corrected by using a synthetic template baseline for primer optimization and for computational correction. In the source study's methods: Only productive sequences were kept, with reads annotated to V, D and J genes according to IMGT and analyzed in immunoSEQ Analyzer. To calculate clonality, Shannon entropy was normalized by log2 of the number of productive unique sequences and then subtracted from one. For each patient and control, public and private clones were evaluated among the 100 most prevalent clones. A clone was defined as Susac-specific if it was absent from the healthy and MS cohorts, from some 1,100 published viral clones and from other ImmuneACCESS disease sequences. TCRdb reprocessing: public reads trimmed at Q25 with fastp, clones called with MiXCR, in-frame beta chains kept. CDR3 protein sequences are deduplicated, and each keeps its most common genes and DNA. The V and J calls come from TCRdb's annotation, not from the publication. This sample has around 130,000 distinct CDR3 sequences in its table, and just under 95% of those were observed once. Together, the top ten hold 0.25% to 0.3% of the sample.

Peripheral blood CD8+ and CD4+ T cells from healthy donors, Susac syndrome patients and multiple sclerosis patients were profiled using high-throughput TCR beta sequencing. The Susac syndrome patients fulfilled recently defined diagnostic criteria for definite or probable disease. CD8+ TEMRA cells were enriched by FACS, while bulk CD8+ and CD4+ T cells were purified by magnetic negative isolation. Blood was drawn into EDTA tubes, processed within 24 hours, and PBMCs were isolated by density gradient centrifugation. PBMCs intended for TCR sequencing were cryopreserved in liquid nitrogen and thawed later in a water bath at 37 degrees C. A purity of at least 90% was achieved for sorted or isolated CD4+, CD8+ and CD8+ TEMRA cells. V and J lose 5 bases and 0 bases, and a span of 17 bases separates them. Taken from the germline V gene (reference sequence), the CDR1 and CDR2 loops are DFQATT and SNEGSKA. The CDR3, cysteine through phenylalanine, is 15 amino acids long. The kept DNA is CDR3 alone, 45 bases in frame from the first base.

Of note for this clonotype: The antigen it binds to is not known. Base qualities are missing; no much larger clone stands one base away.

The specimen was CD8+ T cells from PBMCs. The chain uses TRBV20-1 and TRBJ2-7, with the D call perhaps TRBD1 or TRBD2, each one matching 6 bases. The receptor comes from a human donor with Susac syndrome. The bases are TGCAGTGCTCGTGGAGGGGGACATCCCTCCTACGAGCAGTACTTC. Translated, it gives CSARGGGHPSYEQYF.